The 18 T cell receptor beta chains listed next were all sequenced from one sample in a study of identical twins. Each CDR3 protein is one row after TCRdb ran MiXCR on the 5' RACE reads. The data hold approximately 1.8 million distinct CDR3 sequences, with 25% to 35% observed a single time. The sample consisted of cord blood. These receptors all come from a newborn girl in good health.

This clonotype was recorded a few times. The genes are TRBV10-2 and TRBJ1-1; D might be TRBD1 (5 bases). V was shortened by 10 bases and J by 1 base, with 16 bases between the two germline ends. Germline CDR1 and CDR2: WSHSY and SAAADI. This CDR3 is 14 amino acids long. The CDR3 here is CAIRRGSSNTEAFF. Here the CDR3 DNA reads TGCGCCATTCGAAGGGGCAGCTCGAACACTGAAGCTTTCTTT.

V gene TRBV7-2 combines with J gene TRBJ2-1; 8 nucleotides align to TRBD2. The junction had 8 bases not matched to a gene; V was cut back by 1 base and J by 6 bases. This CDR3 has 16 residues. Germline-derived CDR1 and CDR2 are SGHTA and FQGNSA. CDR3 nucleotides: TGTGCCAGCAGCTTAGGGCCGGGACTAGGGTTCAATGAGCAGTTCTTC. This encodes CASSLGPGLGFNEQFF. Supplemented by reference TRBV7-2 and TRBJ2-1, the full variable domain reads GAGVSQSPSNKVTEKGKDVELRCDPISGHTALYWYRQSLGQGLEFLIYFQGNSAPDKSGLPSDRFSAERTGGSVSTLTIQRTQQEDSAVYLCASSLGPGLGFNEQFFGPGTRLTVL.

There are a few counts of this clonotype. CDR3 sequence (DNA): TGTGCCAGTAGTATTCTAGCGGTTAGCTCCTACAATGAGCAGTTCTTC. Its protein product is CASSILAVSSYNEQFF. This chain uses TRBV19 with TRBJ2-1; 7 positions match TRBD2. The trim removed 3 bases at V and 0 bases at J, leaving 5 bases unmatched. The CDR3 is 16 amino acids. Germline V gene data show CDR1 as LNHDA and CDR2 as SQIVND (reference sequence).

This clonotype was observed many times. The rearrangement joins TRBV3-1 to TRBJ2-4, with D unclear. Per germline, CDR1 LGHDT and CDR2 YNNKEL (reference sequence). The ends were cut back, 1 base at V and 1 base at J, with 5 bases in the middle. There are 14 residues in the CDR3. CDR3 loop: CASSQATAKNIQYF. The CDR3, as DNA: TGTGCCAGCAGCCAAGCGACTGCCAAAAACATTCAGTACTTC.

This clonotype has just a few counts. The chain uses TRBV3-1 and TRBJ2-5; the match to TRBD1 covers 8 bases. The V gene end was trimmed by 1 base and the J gene end by 3 bases; junction bases not matched to a gene: 7. The CDR3 contains 16 residues. CDR1 LGHDT and CDR2 YNNKEL come from the germline V gene (reference sequence). The CDR3 nucleotides are TGTGCCAGCAGCCAAGGATTAGGACAGGGCGAAGAGACCCAGTACTTC. Amino acids: CASSQGLGQGEETQYF.

The rearrangement links TRBV20-1 to TRBJ2-5; D is perhaps TRBD1 (6 bases). The CDR3 length is 12 residues. Germline V gene lookup returns CDR1 DFQATT and CDR2 SNEGSKA (reference sequence). CDR3 loop: CRLDRGEETQYF. As DNA, the CDR3 is TGCAGACTGGACAGAGGGGAAGAGACCCAGTACTTC.

The chain carries TRBV11-2 and TRBJ1-2, with a weak D call TRBD1 (5 bases). The CDR3 has 14 amino acids. V lost 1 base and J 9 bases, leaving 15 bases between the germline ends. Germline assignment: CDR1 SGHAT and CDR2 FQNNGV. In DNA form, the CDR3 reads TGTGCCAGCAGCTTAGTTAGCGGGACCTGGAGCTACACCTTC. This translates into CASSLVSGTWSYTF.

Points on this clonotype: A read error may account for a junction end that differs from germline. CDR3 region: CATSSLDSSYNEPFF. The CDR3 nucleotides are TGTGCCACCAGCAGTCTAGACAGCTCCTACAATGAGCCGTTCTTC. The chain has TRBV14 and TRBJ2-1; TRBD1 might be the D (5 bases). The CDR3 covers 15 residues. Germline CDR1 is SGHDN and CDR2 is FVKESK.

The chain is built from TRBV12-3 or TRBV12-4 and TRBJ1-5, with unresolved D. The CDR3 is 13 residues long. Between the trimmed V and J ends, which lost 6 bases and 0 bases, there was a span of 6 bases. The CDR3 loop reads CASRDGSNQPQHF. The CDR3 nucleotides are TGTGCCAGCAGGGACGGTAGCAATCAGCCCCAGCATTTT.

J is TRBJ2-3 and V is TRBV20-1; unclear D gene. The V end lost 3 bases, the J end lost 5 bases, and 12 bases lay between the germline ends. Germline V gives CDR1 DFQATT, CDR2 SNEGSKA (reference sequence). The CDR3 spans 13 residues. Here the CDR3 reads CSASQASRDTQYF. The CDR3 DNA follows: TGCAGTGCTAGTCAGGCTAGTCGAGATACGCAGTATTTT.

The chain has TRBV20-1 and TRBJ2-7, with 7 bases aligning to TRBD2. Losses at the gene ends were 3 bases for V and 4 bases for J; bases not matched to a gene: 9. CDR1 and CDR2 from the germline V gene are DFQATT and SNEGSKA (reference sequence). This CDR3 spans 14 amino acids. Written as DNA, the CDR3 is TGCAGTGCTAGCCCGATCAGCGGGACTTACGAGCAGTACTTC. Translating gives CSASPISGTYEQYF.

The V gene is TRBV5-6, the J gene TRBJ2-3; 8 bases align to TRBD2. CDR3 size: 15 residues. Losses at the gene ends were 4 bases for V and 0 bases for J; bases not matched to a gene: 4. CDR1 SGHDT and CDR2 YYEEEE come from the germline V gene. CDR3 sequence reads: CASSILAGSTDTQYF. Here the CDR3 DNA reads TGTGCCAGCAGCATATTAGCGGGGAGCACAGATACGCAGTATTTT. The whole variable domain, filled in from reference TRBV5-6 and TRBJ2-3, reads DAGVTQSPTHLIKTRGQQVTLRCSPKSGHDTVSWYQQALGQGPQFIFQYYEEEERQRGNFPDRFSGHQFPNYSSELNVNALLLGDSALYLCASSILAGSTDTQYFGPGTRLTVL.

The chain employs TRBV24-1 and TRBJ2-7, with 13 positions matching TRBD2. The ends lost 4 bases at V and 0 bases at J; junction bases unmatched: 5. CDR1 and CDR2 from the germline V gene are KGHDR and SFDVKD. The CDR3 covers 17 residues. This CDR3 reads CATSEGTSGASSYEQYF. CDR3 DNA sequence: TGTGCCACCAGTGAGGGGACTAGCGGGGCCAGCTCCTACGAGCAGTACTTC.

The chain uses TRBV29-1 and TRBJ1-2; D uncertain. V shed 5 bases and J shed 12 bases, with 22 bases lying between them. The CDR3 extends over 13 amino acids. Germline-derived CDR1 and CDR2 are SQVTM and ANQGSEA. The CDR3 sequence is CSVLASPVYIHTF. The CDR3 DNA follows: TGCAGCGTTTTGGCCAGCCCTGTGTATATACACACCTTC.

The V call is TRBV7-2, the J call TRBJ2-7; 9 nucleotides match TRBD2. J gave up 4 bases and V 1 base, and 5 bases lay outside the gene matches. This CDR3 has 15 amino acids. Germline loops: CDR1 SGHTA, CDR2 FQGNSA. CDR3 nucleotide sequence: TGTGCCAGCAGCTTAGTGGCAGCGGGGGGTTACGAGCAGTACTTC. It codes for CASSLVAAGGYEQYF.

Regarding this clonotype: Possible read error: a much larger clone is one base away. This chain links TRBV6-1 with TRBJ1-2, with TRBD1 identical over 7 bases. This CDR3 spans 13 amino acids. Germline V CDR1 and CDR2: MNHNS, SASEGT. Trimming at V came to 6 bases and at J to 4 bases, leaving 5 bases not matched to a gene. CDR3 region: CASSETGAYGYTF. DNA of the CDR3: TGTGCCAGCAGCGAAACAGGGGCCTATGGCTACACCTTC.

In regard to this clonotype: The junction shows a germline mismatch at one end, possibly a read error. The chain combines TRBV5-1 with TRBJ1-2; D is ambiguous. Germline V gene lookup returns CDR1 SGHRS and CDR2 YFSETQ. The CDR3 consists of 12 residues. This CDR3 reads CTSSFNGYGYTF. CDR3 bases: TGCACCAGCAGCTTTAACGGCTATGGCTACACCTTC.

V is TRBV24-1 and J is TRBJ2-1; D is possibly TRBD1 (6 bases). The CDR3 totals 16 residues. Deletions cut 3 bases from V and 5 bases from J, with 16 bases between. CDR1 and CDR2 (germline): KGHDR, SFDVKD. The CDR3 DNA reads TGTGCCACCAGTGATCCCAAAAACAGGGTGGACAATGAGCAGTTCTTC. Translated, it gives CATSDPKNRVDNEQFF.